These 31 T cell receptor beta chains originate from one sample sequenced in a study of CD8 T cells in ankylosing spondylitis. Each CDR3 protein is one row after TCRdb ran MiXCR on the 5' RACE reads. Among approximately 340,000 distinct CDR3 sequences, 14% to 15% were seen once, and the ten largest hold 1.1%. Sequencing was carried out using blood, either unsorted or a sorted T cell fraction (not recorded which). The receptors shown here come from a male donor with ankylosing spondylitis or in good health (not recorded which).

This clonotype was counted a few times. Here the CDR3 reads CASSLVPGGIDNEQFF. The CDR3 bases are TGTGCCAGCAGCTTAGTCCCGGGAGGTATAGACAATGAGCAGTTCTTC. The V call is TRBV7-9, the J call TRBJ2-1; 7 bases line up with TRBD2. The length of the CDR3 is 16 residues. Trimming took 1 base from V and 5 from J; bases not matched to a gene: 8. Germline loops: CDR1 SEHNR, CDR2 FQNEAQ (reference sequence).

This clonotype occurred many times. The rearrangement uses TRBV5-1 and TRBJ2-1; 9 bases fit TRBD2. CDR1 and CDR2 from the germline V gene are SGHRS and YFSETQ. The length of the CDR3 is 16 residues. The ends lost 4 bases at V and 6 bases at J; junction bases unmatched: 11. The CDR3 bases are TGCGCCAGCAGCCCGCCCGGGACTAGCAGGGGCAATGAGCAGTTCTTC. This codes for CASSPPGTSRGNEQFF.

This clonotype was seen a few times. The V call is TRBV19, the J call TRBJ2-6; D unresolved. The V gene lost 0 bases and the J gene lost 0 bases, with 3 bases spanning the gap. CDR1 is LNHDA and CDR2 is SQIVND in the germline V gene (reference sequence). This CDR3 has 15 residues. The CDR3 spells CASSIDLSGANVLTF. The CDR3, as DNA: TGTGCCAGTAGTATAGATCTCTCTGGGGCCAACGTCCTGACTTTC.

This rearrangement joins TRBV10-3 to TRBJ2-7; TRBD1 aligns across 9 bases. CDR1 and CDR2 (germline): ENHRY, SYGVKD. V trimming: 6 bases; J trimming: 1 base; junction bases outside the gene matches: 7. CDR3 length equals 15 residues. CDR3 bases: TGTGCCATCAGGGGAGGACAGGGGACTTCCTACGAGCAGTACTTC. Protein: CAIRGGQGTSYEQYF.

This clonotype was seen repeatedly, ten times or more. The chain joins TRBV12-3 or TRBV12-4 to TRBJ2-7; 8 bases fit TRBD2. Trimming cost V 5 bases and J 7 bases; bases outside gene matches: 16. This CDR3 is built from 16 residues. The CDR3 reads CASSPNFRREVHEQYF. DNA for the CDR3: TGTGCCAGCAGTCCTAATTTCCGGCGGGAGGTCCATGAGCAGTACTTC.

The V call is TRBV3-1, the J call TRBJ1-5; D remains unclear. CDR1 and CDR2 (germline): LGHDT, YNNKEL (reference sequence). This CDR3 contains 15 residues. The V gene lost 0 bases and the J gene lost 1 base, with 7 bases spanning the gap. The CDR3 bases are TGTGCCAGCAGCCAAGATAGAGGGAGCAATCAGCCCCAGCATTTT. Translated: CASSQDRGSNQPQHF.

The V and J genes are TRBV5-1 and TRBJ2-1; TRBD2 matches at 12 bases. This CDR3 spans 18 amino acids. With V trimmed by 0 bases and J by 1 base, 5 bases remained unmatched. The germline CDR1 and CDR2 sequences are SGHRS and YFSETQ. In DNA form, the CDR3 reads TGCGCCAGCAGCTTGGCGACTAGCGGGGGTACTTCCTACAATGAGCAGTTCTTC. Amino acids: CASSLATSGGTSYNEQFF. Combining the CDR3 with reference TRBV5-1 and TRBJ2-1 gives the whole variable domain KAGVTQTPRYLIKTRGQQVTLSCSPISGHRSVSWYQQTPGQGLQFLFEYFSETQRNKGNFPGRFSGRQFSNSRSEMNVSTLELGDSALYLCASSLATSGGTSYNEQFFGPGTRLTVL.

This clonotype has a handful of counts. The V gene is TRBV4-2, the J gene TRBJ2-6; no clear D gene. In germline, CDR1 is LGHNA, CDR2 YNFKEQ. V shed 1 base and J shed 0 bases, with 4 bases lying between them. The CDR3 covers 15 residues. CDR3 bases: TGTGCCAGCAGCCAAGGTCCCTCTGGGGCCAACGTCCTGACTTTC. It specifies CASSQGPSGANVLTF.

This chain connects TRBV11-3 to TRBJ2-1, with 7 bases matching TRBD2. Trimming took 0 bases from V and 0 from J; bases not matched to a gene: 5. The germline gives CDR1 SGHNT, CDR2 YENEEA. This CDR3 comprises 17 residues. This CDR3 reads CASSLDLPSGSYNEQFF. CDR3 bases: TGTGCCAGCAGCTTAGATCTTCCTAGCGGCTCCTACAATGAGCAGTTCTTC.

This clonotype has only one observation. The rearrangement joins TRBV10-3 to TRBJ1-2; D is ambiguous. V dropped 3 bases and J dropped 0 bases, with 8 bases sitting between them. The CDR3 loop spans 14 amino acids. Germline CDR1 and CDR2: ENHRY and SYGVKD. The CDR3 region has the DNA TGTGCCATCAGTGAAGGGAAAGCTAACTATGGCTACACCTTC. As protein: CAISEGKANYGYTF.

The chain combines TRBV6-4 with TRBJ2-1; TRBD2 matches at 11 bases. Germline V gene lookup returns CDR1 MRHNA and CDR2 SNTAGT. After removal of 0 bases from V and 6 bases from J, the junction contained 1 base not matched to a gene. This CDR3 region has 15 residues. CDR3 DNA sequence: TGTGCCAGCAGTGACTCTAGCGGGGGGGCCAATGAGCAGTTCTTC. Translation: CASSDSSGGANEQFF.

This clonotype occurred a few times. CDR3 in amino acids: CSAAGIGGNQPQHF. CDR3 DNA: TGCAGTGCTGCTGGGATCGGCGGCAATCAGCCCCAGCATTTT. V usage is TRBV20-1 and J usage is TRBJ1-5, with D uncertain. Germline V CDR1 and CDR2: DFQATT, SNEGSKA (reference sequence). CDR3 size: 14 residues. The V gene lost 5 bases and the J gene lost 2 bases, with 13 bases spanning the gap.

V gene TRBV24-1 combines with J gene TRBJ2-1; a possible D gene is TRBD2 (7 bases). Germline values: CDR1 KGHDR, CDR2 SFDVKD. V gave up 5 bases and J gave up 9 bases, with 13 bases separating them. The CDR3 extends over 13 amino acids. In DNA, the CDR3 is TGTGCCACCAGTGTCGCGGGGGCAGGTGAGCAGTTCTTC. Protein sequence: CATSVAGAGEQFF.

The sample holds many counts of this clonotype. The chain recombines TRBV28 with TRBJ2-7; D uncertain. Per germline, CDR1 MDHEN and CDR2 SYDVKM. The CDR3 length is 14 residues. V dropped 6 bases and J dropped 1 base, with 13 bases sitting between them. The chain's CDR3 is CASSGGQISYEQYF. The CDR3, as DNA: TGTGCCAGCAGCGGCGGCCAAATTTCCTACGAGCAGTACTTC.

This clonotype was detected only a few times. The J gene is TRBJ2-7, the V gene TRBV5-1; 8 bases agree with TRBD1. Germline V lookup: CDR1 SGHRS, CDR2 YFSETQ. Trimming cost V 4 bases and J 1 base; bases outside gene matches: 16. This CDR3 has 18 amino acids. The CDR3 sequence: CASSRSPGTGGESYEQYF. The CDR3 coding sequence is TGCGCCAGCAGCCGTTCTCCCGGGACAGGAGGGGAATCCTACGAGCAGTACTTC.

This clonotype was found many times. The chain carries TRBV5-1 and TRBJ1-1, with a weak D call TRBD1 (6 bases). The CDR3 has 16 residues. V was pared by 3 bases and J by 2 bases, with 17 bases between. CDR1 and CDR2 (germline): SGHRS, YFSETQ. The CDR3 is CASSSMRTDGNTEAFF. The CDR3 DNA sequence: TGCGCCAGCAGCTCAATGCGGACAGACGGAAACACTGAAGCTTTCTTT.

In this sample, this clonotype turned up a few times. This chain links TRBV9 with TRBJ2-3; TRBD2 is a possible D gene (5 bases). The CDR3 extends over 16 amino acids. The V end was cut by 0 bases, the J end by 0 bases, with 11 bases between. Germline CDR1 SGDLS, CDR2 YYNGEE. CDR3 in amino acids: CASSVALGGSTDTQYF. The CDR3 DNA is TGTGCCAGCAGCGTAGCGCTCGGCGGGAGCACAGATACGCAGTATTTT.

The chain has TRBV20-1 and TRBJ1-2; 8 bases line up with TRBD1. CDR1 and CDR2 (germline): DFQATT, SNEGSKA (reference sequence). CDR3 length equals 13 residues. Trimming took 6 bases from V and 6 from J; bases not matched to a gene: 9. The CDR3 DNA follows: TGCAGTGCACCGACAGGGGTAGGGGATGGCTACACCTTC. Translation: CSAPTGVGDGYTF.

This rearrangement joins TRBV12-3 or TRBV12-4 to TRBJ2-2; D is undetermined. V dropped 1 base and J dropped 8 bases, with 14 bases sitting between them. The length of the CDR3 is 15 residues. CDR3 amino acids: CASSLVDGFTGELFF. The CDR3 coding sequence is TGTGCCAGCAGTTTAGTAGACGGTTTTACGGGGGAGCTGTTTTTT.

As DNA, the CDR3 is TGTGCCAGCAGCCACGGACTAGCGGGGGCCAAAAACATTCAGTACTTC. This encodes CASSHGLAGAKNIQYF. The V and J genes are TRBV3-1 and TRBJ2-4, with TRBD2 matching over 12 bases. Germline loops: CDR1 LGHDT, CDR2 YNNKEL (reference sequence). With V trimmed by 3 bases and J by 1 base, 1 base remained unmatched. The CDR3 runs to 16 residues. Variable domain in full (rest from reference TRBV3-1 and TRBJ2-4): DTAVSQTPKYLVTQMGNDKSIKCEQNLGHDTMYWYKQDSKKFLKIMFSYNNKELIINETVPNRFSPKSPDKAHLNLHINSLELGDSAVYFCASSHGLAGAKNIQYFGAGTRLSVL.

This clonotype has a handful of counts. The chain combines TRBV7-2 with TRBJ1-5, with unresolved D. Between the trimmed V and J ends, which lost 1 base and 8 bases, there was a span of 12 bases. The CDR3 has 14 amino acids. Germline CDR1 and CDR2: SGHTA and FQGNSA. CDR3 coding DNA: TGTGCCAGCAGCTTAGATCCGGGAGGGAAGCCCCAGCATTTT. It codes for CASSLDPGGKPQHF.

This clonotype was counted a few times. V gene TRBV20-1 combines with J gene TRBJ2-5, with TRBD2 as a possible D gene (6 bases). This CDR3 has 12 residues. The germline CDR1 and CDR2 sequences are DFQATT and SNEGSKA (reference sequence). Between the trimmed V and J ends, which lost 6 bases and 5 bases, there was a span of 13 bases. The CDR3 coding sequence is TGCAGTGCACACGGGAGTAGCGAGACCCAGTACTTC. Residues: CSAHGSSETQYF.

The chain joins TRBV12-3 or TRBV12-4 to TRBJ2-4; perhaps D is TRBD1 or TRBD2 (5 bases each). The CDR3 extends over 19 amino acids. The CDR3 nucleotides read TGTACCATCAGTTTAGAGGTTTCGCGGTCGGGGCTAGCCAAAAACATTCAGTACTTC. It translates to CTISLEVSRSGLAKNIQYF.

A few counts support this clonotype. The chain recombines TRBV29-1 with TRBJ1-5; D is undetermined. The CDR3 runs 13 residues. The germline V gene has CDR1 SQVTM and CDR2 ANQGSEA. The V end lost 6 bases, the J end lost 0 bases, and 9 bases lay between the germline ends. This CDR3 is CSVGRDSNQPQHF. CDR3 DNA: TGCAGCGTCGGTCGGGATAGCAATCAGCCCCAGCATTTT.

The genes are TRBV11-1 and TRBJ1-6; maybe TRBD1 (5 bases). The V end lost 1 base, the J end lost 3 bases, and 22 bases lay between the germline ends. The CDR3 totals 20 residues. Per the germline V gene, CDR1 is SGHAT and CDR2 is FQDESV (reference sequence). The CDR3 bases are TGTGCCAGCAGCTTAGAGGAGAGTAGAAGGGGCAGGTTCTATAATTCACCCCTCCACTTT. Its protein is CASSLEESRRGRFYNSPLHF.

The rearrangement joins TRBV3-1 to TRBJ2-1; D gene uncertain. The CDR3 consists of 15 residues. CDR1 is LGHDT and CDR2 is YNNKEL in the germline V gene (reference sequence). V was shortened by 5 bases and J by 5 bases, with 16 bases between the two germline ends. Here the CDR3 reads CASSKSDQWNNEQFF. The CDR3 DNA reads TGTGCCAGCAGCAAGTCGGACCAATGGAACAATGAGCAGTTCTTC.

There are a few counts of this clonotype. The V and J genes are TRBV2 and TRBJ2-2; no firm D call. Trimming pared 7 bases from V and 6 bases from J, leaving 12 bases between. The CDR3 contains 13 residues. Per germline, CDR1 SNHLY and CDR2 FYNNEI. For the CDR3, the DNA is TGTGCCAGCAAAGAGTACGGACCCGGGGAGCTGTTTTTT. Its translation: CASKEYGPGELFF.

This clonotype was seen a few times. V usage is TRBV5-1 and J usage is TRBJ2-3, with TRBD2 as a possible D gene (6 bases). Germline CDR1 is SGHRS and CDR2 is YFSETQ. The CDR3 covers 15 residues. V lost 0 bases, J lost 2 bases, and 10 bases lay in between. DNA of the CDR3: TGCGCCAGCAGCTTGGTCACGGGAGACACAGATACGCAGTATTTT. Protein product: CASSLVTGDTDTQYF.

The gene calls are TRBV11-2 and TRBJ2-7, with 8 bases matching TRBD1. CDR1 is SGHAT and CDR2 is FQNNGV in the germline V gene. The CDR3 has 14 residues. V trimming: 3 bases; J trimming: 6 bases; junction bases outside the gene matches: 7. For the CDR3, the DNA is TGTGCCAGCAGCTTGTCCGGCAGGGGGCTCGAGCAGTACTTC. This codes for CASSLSGRGLEQYF.

This clonotype was seen more than once but under ten times. V is TRBV6-1 and J is TRBJ2-6, with no clear D. V dropped 2 bases and J dropped 0 bases, with 5 bases sitting between them. This CDR3 contains 15 residues. Germline lookup yields CDR1 MNHNS and CDR2 SASEGT. The chain's CDR3 is CASSEPVSGANVLTF. As DNA, the CDR3 is TGTGCCAGCAGTGAACCCGTCTCTGGGGCCAACGTCCTGACTTTC.

Many counts were recorded for this clonotype. This chain links TRBV29-1 with TRBJ2-5; 15 nucleotides line up with TRBD2. Germline CDR1 reads SQVTM; CDR2 reads ANQGSEA. The CDR3 sequence is 15 residues long. V was pared by 4 bases and J by 4 bases, with 4 bases of the junction left unmatched. DNA of the CDR3: TGCAGCGTTGCGGGACTAGCGGGAGGTCCAGAGACCCAGTACTTC. This encodes CSVAGLAGGPETQYF.